These T cell receptor beta chains were read from a single sample in a study of cytomegalovirus exposure and HLA in healthy donors. Assay used: immunoSEQ multiplex PCR; TCRdb lists only in-frame clones, some missing. The repertoire holds over 150,000 clones, with 70% to 90% as singletons. Sequences were obtained from PBMCs. These TCRs come from a young man in good health and CMV-seropositive. The CDR3 runs from the conserved cysteine through the conserved F or W. D genes are given only for firm matches. Clone size is shown for a subset of rows, as once, few, many or a class of expanded clone.

TRBV6-5	TRBJ1-1	NA	NA	TGTGCCAGCAGTCCAGGGTATCGGGCTGAAGCTTTCTTT	CASSPGYRAEAFF
TRBV27	TRBJ2-1	once	TRBD2	TGTGCCAGCAGTCCCTCCCCTAGCGGAATCTCCTACAATGAGCAGTTCTTC	CASSPSPSGISYNEQFF
TRBV18	TRBJ1-1	once	TRBD1	TGTGCCAGCGAAGCCCAGACAGGGGACGCTTTCTTT	CASEAQTGDAFF
TRBV5-1	TRBJ1-1	NA	TRBD1	TGCGCCAGCAGCGTAACAGGGGGAAACACTGAAGCTTTCTTT	CASSVTGGNTEAFF
TRBV19	TRBJ2-5	NA	TRBD2	TGTGCCAGTAACTTAGGCGGGGGGACCCAGTACTTC	CASNLGGGTQYF
TRBV4-3	TRBJ1-2	NA	NA	TGCGCCAGCAGCCAAGATTTCGGCGACATTCCAACTAACTATGGCTACACCTTC	CASSQDFGDIPTNYGYTF
TRBV7-2	TRBJ1-5	NA	NA	TGTGCCAGCAGCTTAAACAGCTATCAGCCCCAGCATTTT	CASSLNSYQPQHF
TRBV19	TRBJ1-4	NA	NA	TGTGCCAGTAGTTCAGGAATTAATGAAAAACTGTTTTTT	CASSSGINEKLFF
TRBV5-1	TRBJ2-5	once	TRBD2	TGCGCCAGCAGCTTCGCACTGGCGGGAGTTTCGGAGACCCAGTACTTC	CASSFALAGVSETQYF
TRBV4-3	TRBJ2-2	NA	TRBD1	TGCGCCAGCAGCCAGAACCGGGACAGGACCCTTCGGGAGCTGTTTTTT	CASSQNRDRTLRELFF
TRBV5-5	TRBJ2-5	NA	TRBD1	TGTGCCAGCAGCCAGGACAGGTCCGGAGAGACCCAGTACTTC	CASSQDRSGETQYF
TRBV6-1	TRBJ1-1	few	NA	TGTGCCAGCAGTGAACGCCCACTCCCTGAAGCTTTCTTT	CASSERPLPEAFF
TRBV29-1	TRBJ2-3	NA	TRBD1	TGCAGCGTTGAAGGGACAGGGGGAGCCACAGATACGCAGTATTTT	CSVEGTGGATDTQYF
TRBV15	TRBJ2-3	NA	NA	TGTGCCACCAGCAGCCGACCCCCGGGTACAGATACGCAGTATTTT	CATSSRPPGTDTQYF
TRBV19	TRBJ1-2	NA	TRBD1	TGTGCCAGTAGTACCCCATCGACAGGGGGCAGGAACTATGGCTACACCTTC	CASSTPSTGGRNYGYTF
TRBV30	TRBJ2-5	few	NA	TGTGGCCCAGGTCCCACGGAGACCCAGTACTTC	CGPGPTETQYF
TRBV5-1	TRBJ2-7	NA	TRBD2	TGCGCCAGCAGCACCCTTGGACTAGCTCCGTACGAGCAGTACTTC	CASSTLGLAPYEQYF
TRBV4-1	TRBJ2-2	NA	NA	TGCGCCAGCAGTGCAAACAGGGTGTCCACCGGGGAGCTGTTTTTT	CASSANRVSTGELFF
TRBV15	TRBJ1-1	NA	NA	TGTGCCACCAGACCAGTGAGGGTAACCACTGAAGCTTTCTTT	CATRPVRVTTEAFF
TRBV6-1	TRBJ1-1	few	NA	TGTGCCAGCAATAAACAGGGTTCCACTGAAGCTTTCTTT	CASNKQGSTEAFF
TRBV6-1	TRBJ1-2	NA	NA	TGTGCCAGCAGTGACAGTCCAGGCTATGGCTACACCTTC	CASSDSPGYGYTF
TRBV18	TRBJ1-5	NA	NA	TGTGCCAGCCCTAGGGGAAAAGATCAGCCCCAGCATTTT	CASPRGKDQPQHF
TRBV7-7	TRBJ2-2	NA	TRBD1	TGTGCTAGCAGCCAGGACAGGTCCACCGGGGAGCTGTTTTTT	CASSQDRSTGELFF
TRBV6-1	TRBJ2-3	NA	NA	TGTGCCAGCAGTAGAGAGAGGAGGGCAGATACGCAGTATTTT	CASSRERRADTQYF
TRBV7-9	TRBJ2-4	NA	NA	TGTGCCAGCAGTCATAGCGGTCAGGTCCCAGCCAAAAACATTCAGTACTTC	CASSHSGQVPAKNIQYF
TRBV25-1	TRBJ1-4	once	NA	TGTGCCAGCAGTGAATATCGGGCAACTAATGAAAAACTGTTTTTT	CASSEYRATNEKLFF
TRBV5-5	TRBJ1-1	NA	TRBD1	TGTGCCAGCAGCTTGGGGTTTGGGACAGGGTATGTCAACGCTGAAGCTTTCTTT	CASSLGFGTGYVNAEAFF
TRBV29-1	TRBJ2-1	NA	TRBD2	TGCAGCGTTTGGGTCAGGGAGGGTGAGCAGTTCTTC	CSVWVREGEQFF
TRBV18	TRBJ1-4	NA	NA	TGTGCCAGCTCGGCCGGAGGTGGTAATGAAAAACTGTTTTTT	CASSAGGGNEKLFF
TRBV7-9	TRBJ2-1	NA	NA	TGTTCCAGCAGCTCCCTTAAGCGTCTCTCCTACAATGAGCAGTTCTTC	CSSSSLKRLSYNEQFF
TRBV2	TRBJ1-5	NA	NA	TGTGCCAGCAGAGAGGAGGGCTTTGGACAGCCCCAGCATTTT	CASREEGFGQPQHF
TRBV6-5	TRBJ1-3	NA	NA	TGTGCCAGCAGTTACGATCGGGGGGCTGGAAACACCATATATTTT	CASSYDRGAGNTIYF
TRBV2	TRBJ1-2	NA	NA	TGTGCCAGCAGTGTGGGAAGTGGACAGCCGGAACTATTCTATGGCTACACCTTC	CASSVGSGQPELFYGYTF